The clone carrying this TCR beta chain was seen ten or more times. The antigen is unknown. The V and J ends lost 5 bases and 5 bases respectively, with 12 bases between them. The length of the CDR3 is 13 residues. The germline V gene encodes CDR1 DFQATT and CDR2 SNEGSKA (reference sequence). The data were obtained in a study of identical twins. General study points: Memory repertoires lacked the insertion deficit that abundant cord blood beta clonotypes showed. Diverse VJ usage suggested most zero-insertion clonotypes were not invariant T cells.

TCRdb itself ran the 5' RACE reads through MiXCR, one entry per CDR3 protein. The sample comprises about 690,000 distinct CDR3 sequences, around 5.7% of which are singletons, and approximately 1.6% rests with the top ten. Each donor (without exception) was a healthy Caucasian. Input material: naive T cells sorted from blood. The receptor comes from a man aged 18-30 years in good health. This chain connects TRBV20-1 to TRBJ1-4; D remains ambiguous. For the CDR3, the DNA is TGCAGTGCTCCGAGAGGAGGGAATGAAAAACTGTTTTTT. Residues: CSAPRGGNEKLFF.